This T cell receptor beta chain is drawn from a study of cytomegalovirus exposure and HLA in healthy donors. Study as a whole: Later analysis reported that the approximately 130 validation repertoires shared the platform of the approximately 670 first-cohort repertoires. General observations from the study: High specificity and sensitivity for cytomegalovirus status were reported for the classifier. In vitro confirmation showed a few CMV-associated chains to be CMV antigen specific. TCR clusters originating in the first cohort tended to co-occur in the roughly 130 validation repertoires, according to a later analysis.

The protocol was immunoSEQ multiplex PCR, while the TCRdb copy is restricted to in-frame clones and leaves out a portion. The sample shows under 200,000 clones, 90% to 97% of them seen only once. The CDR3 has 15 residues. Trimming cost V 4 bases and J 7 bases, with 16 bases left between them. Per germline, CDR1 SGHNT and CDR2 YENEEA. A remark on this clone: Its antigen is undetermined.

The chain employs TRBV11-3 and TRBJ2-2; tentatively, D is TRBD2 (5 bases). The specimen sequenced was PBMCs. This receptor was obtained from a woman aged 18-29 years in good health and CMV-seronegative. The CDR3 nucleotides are TGTGCCAGCAGCTACACGAGGGATCCCTACGGGGAGCTGTTTTTT. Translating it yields CASSYTRDPYGELFF.